These 14 T cell receptor beta chains originate from one sample sequenced in a study of blood T cell repertoires in COVID-19. Clones were read by immunoSEQ multiplex PCR, and TCRdb kept only the in-frame ones, dropping some. This table holds over 300,000 clones, around 87% found once. Sequencing input: peripheral blood. The origin of the receptors is a man aged 18 to 29 with active or convalescent COVID-19.

CDR3 DNA: TGTGCCACACTAGCGGGTTCCTACGAGCAGTACTTC. Its protein is CATLAGSYEQYF. The V call is TRBV10-3, the J call TRBJ2-7, with 9 bases aligning to TRBD2. This CDR3 contains 12 residues. From germline, CDR1 is ENHRY and CDR2 SYGVKD. Germline trimming cut 10 bases from V and 1 base from J; bases unmatched to any gene: 2.

The chain joins TRBV30 to TRBJ1-6, with no clear D. Germline lookup yields CDR1 GTSNPN and CDR2 SVGIG (reference sequence). The CDR3 contains 13 residues. The V end lost 5 bases, the J end lost 7 bases, and 12 bases lay between the germline ends. DNA for the CDR3: TGTGCCTGGTCTAGGCAGACGAATTCACCCCTCCACTTT. Protein: CAWSRQTNSPLHF.

This sequence joins TRBV6-5 and TRBJ2-1; a possible D gene is TRBD2 (6 bases). The CDR3 contains 12 residues. Germline assignment: CDR1 MNHEY and CDR2 SVGAGI. V shed 8 bases and J shed 6 bases, with 11 bases lying between them. The CDR3 DNA sequence: TGTGCCAGCCAGACTAGACCCAATGAGCAGTTCTTC. Amino acids: CASQTRPNEQFF.

The chain is built from TRBV6-5 and TRBJ1-6, with D unclear. Germline loops: CDR1 MNHEY, CDR2 SVGAGI. V lost 4 bases and J lost 9, with 7 bases in between. The CDR3 runs to 12 residues. Here the CDR3 DNA reads TGTGCCAGCAGTTGGTCGAGTTCACCCCTCCACTTT. It yields the protein CASSWSSSPLHF.

This sequence joins TRBV4-1 and TRBJ2-5, with D perhaps TRBD2 (5 bases). Trimming took off 5 bases at V and 3 bases at J, with 16 bases between the two ends. Germline-derived CDR1 and CDR2 are MGHRA and YSYEKL. There are 15 residues in the CDR3. CDR3 residues: CASSYWTGEEETQYF. CDR3 DNA: TGCGCCAGCAGCTACTGGACCGGGGAAGAAGAGACCCAGTACTTC.

This clone was observed once. The J gene is TRBJ1-6, the V gene TRBV7-2, with 7 nucleotides matching TRBD1. The CDR3 extends over 15 amino acids. The germline V gene has CDR1 SGHTA and CDR2 FQGNSA. J was trimmed by 8 bases and V by 5 bases; bases with no gene match: 9. The CDR3 DNA is TGTGCCAGCAGCCTCGGTGTGGGGACAGATTCACCCCTCCACTTT. Translation gives CASSLGVGTDSPLHF.

The chain recombines TRBV24-1 with TRBJ2-5; D possibly corresponds to TRBD2 (6 bases). Trimming removed 0 bases from V and 4 bases from J, with 11 bases in between. Looked up from germline, CDR1 is KGHDR and CDR2 is SFDVKD. CDR3 size: 15 residues. CDR3 nucleotides: TGTGCCACCAGTGATTTGGGGGGGTCCGGAGAGACCCAGTACTTC. The encoded protein is CATSDLGGSGETQYF.

DNA for the CDR3: TGCGCCAGCAGCCAAGATCTCGGGCGGGACTACAGGGATGAGCAGTTCTTC. It specifies CASSQDLGRDYRDEQFF. The chain employs TRBV4-3 and TRBJ2-1; D may be TRBD2 (7 bases). CDR1 is LGHNA and CDR2 is YSLEER in the germline V gene. Trimming removed 0 bases at V and 8 bases at J, with 20 bases between. This CDR3 comprises 17 residues.

V usage is TRBV6-1 and J usage is TRBJ2-5; D is possibly TRBD2 (6 bases). Between the trimmed V and J ends, which lost 2 bases and 5 bases, there was a span of 18 bases. CDR1 MNHNS and CDR2 SASEGT come from the germline V gene. The CDR3 sequence is 16 residues long. The CDR3 nucleotides read TGTGCCAGCAGTGAACCAGGGACTCCTAGGAGGGAGACCCAGTACTTC. This codes for CASSEPGTPRRETQYF.

This chain uses TRBV28 with TRBJ1-1; weak D call: TRBD1 (5 bases). V shed 8 bases and J shed 7 bases, with 14 bases lying between them. The germline gives CDR1 MDHEN, CDR2 SYDVKM. The CDR3 covers 12 residues. CDR3 DNA sequence: TGTGCCAGCCAGGGACTAGGCCTTGAAGCTTTCTTT. Its protein is CASQGLGLEAFF. The complete variable domain, with remaining parts taken from reference TRBV28 and TRBJ1-1, reads DVKVTQSSRYLVKRTGEKVFLECVQDMDHENMFWYRQDPGLGLRLIYFSYDVKMKEKGDIPEGYSVSREKKERFSLILESASTNQTSMYLCASQGLGLEAFFGQGTRLTVV.

This clone was seen just once. V gene TRBV24-1 combines with J gene TRBJ2-7, with 9 bases aligning to TRBD1. Germline values: CDR1 KGHDR, CDR2 SFDVKD. Germline trimming cut 4 bases from V and 2 bases from J; bases unmatched to any gene: 11. This CDR3 spans 17 amino acids. CDR3 region: CATSDNRPGQGPYEQYF. CDR3 bases: TGTGCCACCAGTGACAATAGACCGGGACAGGGCCCCTACGAGCAGTACTTC.

The chain joins TRBV30 to TRBJ2-5; D unclear. The CDR3 totals 12 residues. Germline V gene sequence: CDR1 GTSNPN, CDR2 SVGIG (reference sequence). Trimming pared 0 bases from V and 1 base from J, leaving 3 bases between. CDR3 region: CAWSVAQETQYF. In DNA, the CDR3 is TGTGCCTGGAGTGTAGCCCAAGAGACCCAGTACTTC. Variable domain in full (rest from reference TRBV30 and TRBJ2-5): SQTIHQWPATLVQPVGSPLSLECTVEGTSNPNLYWYRQAAGRGLQLLFYSVGIGQISSEVPQNLSASRPQDRQFILSSKKLLLSDSGFYLCAWSVAQETQYFGPGTRLLVL.

This clone was found a few times. J is TRBJ1-3 and V is TRBV12-3 or TRBV12-4; 7 bases match TRBD1. J was trimmed by 1 base and V by 8 bases; bases with no gene match: 2. The CDR3 totals 13 residues. This CDR3 is CASGQVSGNTIYF. CDR3 in DNA: TGTGCCAGCGGACAGGTTTCTGGAAACACCATATATTTT.

This chain joins TRBV28 and TRBJ1-3; perhaps TRBD1 as D (6 bases). The CDR3 covers 15 residues. The germline V gene encodes CDR1 MDHEN and CDR2 SYDVKM. V dropped 2 bases and J dropped 0 bases, with 8 bases sitting between them. This CDR3 reads CASSLTGYSGNTIYF. The CDR3 bases are TGTGCCAGCAGTTTAACAGGGTACTCTGGAAACACCATATATTTT.